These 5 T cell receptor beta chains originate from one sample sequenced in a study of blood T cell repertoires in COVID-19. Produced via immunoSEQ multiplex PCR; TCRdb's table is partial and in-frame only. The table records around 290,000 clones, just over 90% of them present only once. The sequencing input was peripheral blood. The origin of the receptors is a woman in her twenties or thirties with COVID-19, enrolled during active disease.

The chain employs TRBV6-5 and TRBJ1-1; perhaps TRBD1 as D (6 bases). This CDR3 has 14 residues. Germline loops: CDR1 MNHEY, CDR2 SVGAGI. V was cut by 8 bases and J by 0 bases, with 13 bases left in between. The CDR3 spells CASQRGGMNTEAFF. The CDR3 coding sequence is TGTGCCAGCCAGAGGGGGGGGATGAACACTGAAGCTTTCTTT.

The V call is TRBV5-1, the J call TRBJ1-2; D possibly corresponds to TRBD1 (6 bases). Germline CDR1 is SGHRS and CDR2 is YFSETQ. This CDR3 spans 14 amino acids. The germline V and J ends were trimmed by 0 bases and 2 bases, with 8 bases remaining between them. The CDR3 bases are TGCGCCAGCAGCTTGGTACAGGGAAACTATGGCTACACCTTC. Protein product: CASSLVQGNYGYTF.

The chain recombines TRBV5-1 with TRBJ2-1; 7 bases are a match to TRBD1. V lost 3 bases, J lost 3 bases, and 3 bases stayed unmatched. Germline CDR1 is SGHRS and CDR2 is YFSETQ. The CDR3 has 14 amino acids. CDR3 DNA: TGCGCCAGCAGCTACAGGGACAGCTACAATGAGCAGTTCTTC. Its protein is CASSYRDSYNEQFF.

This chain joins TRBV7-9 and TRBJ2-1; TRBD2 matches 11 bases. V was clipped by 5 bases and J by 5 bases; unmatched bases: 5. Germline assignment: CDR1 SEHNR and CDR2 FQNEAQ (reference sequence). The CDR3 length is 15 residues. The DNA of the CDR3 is TGTGCCAGCAGCCGGACTAGCGGGCAGCACAATGAGCAGTTCTTC. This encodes CASSRTSGQHNEQFF.

The chain's CDR3 is CASTRGRIGSGANVLTF. DNA of the CDR3: TGTGCCAGCACCAGGGGGCGCATAGGCTCTGGGGCCAACGTCCTGACTTTC. V is TRBV7-9 and J is TRBJ2-6; 8 nucleotides agree with TRBD1. Germline-derived CDR1 and CDR2 are SEHNR and FQNEAQ (reference sequence). The CDR3 consists of 17 residues. The ends lost 7 bases at V and 0 bases at J; junction bases unmatched: 8.